Below are 21 T cell receptor beta chains sequenced from a single sample in a study of T cells after yellow fever vaccination. TCRdb used MiXCR to reprocess the 5' RACE reads, holding one entry per CDR3 protein. Of about 320,000 distinct CDR3 sequences listed, approximately 4.5% are singletons. The sample was PBMCs, taken 15 days after the yellow fever booster vaccination. All receptors derive from a young man who received the YFV17D yellow fever vaccine.

This rearrangement joins TRBV12-3 or TRBV12-4 to TRBJ1-5; maybe TRBD1 (6 bases). The CDR3 extends over 16 amino acids. V was clipped by 6 bases and J by 2 bases, with 17 bases between them. CDR3 loop: CASRGGHSTGNQPQHF. The CDR3 DNA reads as TGTGCCAGCAGGGGGGGACATTCAACGGGCAATCAGCCCCAGCATTTT.

The rearrangement joins TRBV7-2 to TRBJ1-1; weak D call: TRBD1 (6 bases). There are 15 residues in the CDR3. Germline CDR1 reads SGHTA; CDR2 reads FQGNSA. V gave up 5 bases and J gave up 3 bases, with 16 bases separating them. This chain's CDR3 is CASSPQWGPDTEAFF. The CDR3 DNA sequence: TGTGCCAGCAGCCCCCAATGGGGGCCTGACACTGAAGCTTTCTTT.

This clonotype was seen at least ten times. The chain combines TRBV11-2 with TRBJ2-3; TRBD2 might be the D (6 bases). The length of the CDR3 is 15 residues. CDR1 and CDR2 from the germline V gene are SGHAT and FQNNGV. Trimming pared 5 bases from V and 5 bases from J, leaving 17 bases between. The CDR3 region is CASSGKAGPGDTQYF. CDR3 DNA sequence: TGTGCCAGCAGCGGGAAGGCGGGGCCCGGAGATACGCAGTATTTT.

This clonotype appeared many times. The CDR3: CASSTVAYEQYF. For the CDR3, the DNA is TGTGCCAGCTCGACGGTGGCCTACGAGCAGTACTTC. The V gene is TRBV6-2 or TRBV6-3, the J gene TRBJ2-7; D gene uncertain. The CDR3 consists of 12 residues. The germline V gene has CDR1 MNHEY and CDR2 SVGEGT. Trimming shortened V by 8 bases and J by 2 bases, and 10 bases separated the two germline ends.

This sequence joins TRBV6-5 and TRBJ1-2, with unresolved D. The CDR3 runs to 14 residues. Germline CDR1 reads MNHEY; CDR2 reads SVGAGI. Trimming cost V 0 bases and J 6 bases, with 11 bases left between them. The CDR3 loop reads CASSYSSGIDGYTF. In DNA, the CDR3 is TGTGCCAGCAGTTACTCATCGGGGATAGATGGCTACACCTTC.

This clonotype was seen many times. The J gene is TRBJ2-5, the V gene TRBV20-1; D gene ambiguous. The CDR3 extends over 14 amino acids. V shed 3 bases and J shed 2 bases, with 13 bases lying between them. Germline V gene data show CDR1 as DFQATT and CDR2 as SNEGSKA (reference sequence). CDR3 nucleotides: TGCAGTGCTAGCCCAGTCGGCGATCAAGAGACCCAGTACTTC. Its protein product is CSASPVGDQETQYF.

The chain is built from TRBV5-1 and TRBJ2-5; the D is unclear. CDR1 and CDR2 from the germline V gene are SGHRS and YFSETQ. This CDR3 is 15 amino acids long. With 4 bases removed from V and 2 bases from J, the gap between germline ends came to 15 bases. The CDR3 sequence is CASSPYGLLQETQYF. The CDR3 DNA reads as TGCGCCAGCAGCCCCTACGGCCTTCTTCAAGAGACCCAGTACTTC.

This clonotype has just a few counts. The gene calls are TRBV7-2 and TRBJ1-2; D is unclear. The germline V gene has CDR1 SGHTA and CDR2 FQGNSA. V lost 3 bases and J 0 bases, leaving 8 bases between the germline ends. This CDR3 has 14 amino acids. The CDR3 DNA is TGTGCCAGCAGCTTCAGTTCAGCTAACTATGGCTACACCTTC. Its translation is CASSFSSANYGYTF.

This clonotype was seen more than once but under ten times. The rearrangement links TRBV7-2 to TRBJ1-1; a weak D match, TRBD1 (6 bases). V was trimmed by 5 bases and J by 1 base, leaving 14 bases between them. Germline lookup yields CDR1 SGHTA and CDR2 FQGNSA. This CDR3 contains 15 residues. The CDR3: CASSPHRVPNTEAFF. The CDR3 DNA reads TGTGCCAGCAGCCCGCACAGGGTCCCGAACACTGAAGCTTTCTTT.

The chain joins TRBV11-2 to TRBJ2-3, with a tentative D call TRBD2 (5 bases). The CDR3 consists of 17 residues. V lost 0 bases and J 1 base, leaving 14 bases between the germline ends. Germline CDR1 SGHAT, CDR2 FQNNGV. The CDR3 here is CASSLDTASLGTDTQYF. The CDR3 nucleotides read TGTGCCAGCAGCTTAGATACGGCTAGCTTGGGCACAGATACGCAGTATTTT.

This clonotype was recorded many times. The V gene is TRBV9, the J gene TRBJ2-2; D possibly corresponds to TRBD1 (5 bases). V lost 3 bases and J 1 base, leaving 10 bases between the germline ends. CDR1 SGDLS and CDR2 YYNGEE come from the germline V gene. The CDR3 runs to 15 residues. The CDR3 loop is CASSARGQNTGELFF. CDR3 DNA: TGTGCCAGCAGCGCCCGCGGACAGAACACCGGGGAGCTGTTTTTT.

The table lists this clonotype with a few counts. The V call is TRBV4-2, the J call TRBJ2-7; D perhaps matches TRBD2 (6 bases). The CDR3 length is 14 residues. V dropped 2 bases and J dropped 5 bases, with 13 bases sitting between them. Germline V lookup: CDR1 LGHNA, CDR2 YNFKEQ. The CDR3 DNA sequence: TGTGCCAGCAGCCAACTGGGGGGAGTTCACGAGCAGTACTTC. This encodes CASSQLGGVHEQYF.

This chain links TRBV5-1 with TRBJ1-1; D call uncertain. The length of the CDR3 is 14 residues. Trimming removed 1 base at V and 3 bases at J, with 10 bases between. Germline CDR1 and CDR2: SGHRS and YFSETQ. CDR3 DNA sequence: TGCGCCAGCAGCTTGTTGGGTGACGACACTGAAGCTTTCTTT. This encodes CASSLLGDDTEAFF.

The chain joins TRBV12-3 or TRBV12-4 to TRBJ1-2; TRBD1 aligns across 10 bases. The CDR3 spans 13 residues. The V segment lost 6 bases and the J segment 4 bases; nucleotides outside the gene matches: 2. As DNA, the CDR3 is TGTGCCAGCAGCGGACAGGGGGGCTATGGCTACACCTTC. Protein: CASSGQGGYGYTF.

This clonotype was seen only a few times. The chain is built from TRBV6-6 and TRBJ1-3, with D uncertain. The CDR3 spans 16 residues. Trimming removed 0 bases from V and 0 bases from J, with 9 bases in between. Germline-derived CDR1 and CDR2 are MNHNY and SVGAGI (reference sequence). The CDR3 sequence: CASSYSRTPSGNTIYF. CDR3 in DNA: TGTGCCAGCAGTTACTCGCGGACCCCCTCTGGAAACACCATATATTTT.

V gene TRBV7-2 combines with J gene TRBJ2-5, with D unresolved. The CDR3 runs 16 residues. V was trimmed by 0 bases and J by 3 bases, leaving 14 bases between them. Germline V gives CDR1 SGHTA, CDR2 FQGNSA. CDR3 nucleotide sequence: TGTGCCAGCAGCTTAGCCGGGTGGCTGGGAAAAGAGACCCAGTACTTC. It is translated as CASSLAGWLGKETQYF. Combining the CDR3 with reference TRBV7-2 and TRBJ2-5 gives the whole variable domain GAGVSQSPSNKVTEKGKDVELRCDPISGHTALYWYRQSLGQGLEFLIYFQGNSAPDKSGLPSDRFSAERTGGSVSTLTIQRTQQEDSAVYLCASSLAGWLGKETQYFGPGTRLLVL.

This clonotype appeared many times. The chain uses TRBV29-1 and TRBJ1-3; 7 bases agree with TRBD1. V trimming: 6 bases; J trimming: 2 bases; junction bases outside the gene matches: 16. Germline V gene sequence: CDR1 SQVTM, CDR2 ANQGSEA. The CDR3 loop spans 17 amino acids. The CDR3 region has the DNA TGCAGCGTGCAAACTGACTCGGGACAGCGACCTGGAAACACCATATATTTT. Amino acids: CSVQTDSGQRPGNTIYF.

The chain has TRBV6-5 and TRBJ2-5, with TRBD1 as a possible D gene (6 bases). With 6 bases removed from V and 1 base from J, the gap between germline ends came to 15 bases. The germline V gene has CDR1 MNHEY and CDR2 SVGAGI. The CDR3 consists of 15 residues. This CDR3 reads CASSRERQVQETQYF. In nucleotides, the CDR3 is TGTGCCAGCAGCCGCGAGCGACAGGTCCAAGAGACCCAGTACTTC.

This clonotype turned up a few times. The J gene is TRBJ2-1, the V gene TRBV5-1; TRBD2 matches 8 bases. V lost 3 bases and J lost 6; bases outside the gene matches: 11. Germline V CDR1 and CDR2: SGHRS, YFSETQ. The CDR3 sequence is 16 residues long. The CDR3 DNA reads as TGCGCCAGCAGCTCCCTGAGCGGGGGTGTCTCCAATGAGCAGTTCTTC. Translating gives CASSSLSGGVSNEQFF.

The V call is TRBV5-1, the J call TRBJ2-5; possibly TRBD2 for D (6 bases). The CDR3 runs to 16 residues. V dropped 0 bases and J dropped 3 bases, with 15 bases sitting between them. Per the germline V gene, CDR1 is SGHRS and CDR2 is YFSETQ. The CDR3 region is CASSLGDSSWEETQYF. The CDR3 bases are TGCGCCAGCAGCTTGGGGGACTCAAGTTGGGAAGAGACCCAGTACTTC.

This clonotype was observed at least ten times. The J gene is TRBJ2-1, the V gene TRBV20-1; perhaps TRBD2 as D (5 bases). Trimming left V 7 bases short and J 2 bases short, with 12 bases between. Germline V CDR1 and CDR2: DFQATT, SNEGSKA (reference sequence). The CDR3 covers 13 residues. CDR3 in DNA: TGCAGTGGCTTGGCGGGTACCTACAATGAGCAGTTCTTC. It encodes CSGLAGTYNEQFF.